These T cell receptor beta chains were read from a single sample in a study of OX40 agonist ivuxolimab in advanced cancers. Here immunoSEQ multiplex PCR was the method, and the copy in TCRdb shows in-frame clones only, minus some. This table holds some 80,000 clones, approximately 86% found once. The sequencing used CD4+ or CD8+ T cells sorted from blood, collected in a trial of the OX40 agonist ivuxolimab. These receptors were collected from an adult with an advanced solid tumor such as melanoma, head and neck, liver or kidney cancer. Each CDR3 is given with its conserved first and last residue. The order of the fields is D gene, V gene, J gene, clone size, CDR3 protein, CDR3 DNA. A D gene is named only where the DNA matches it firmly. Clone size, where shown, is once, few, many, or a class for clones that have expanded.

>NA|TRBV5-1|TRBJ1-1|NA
CASSLSGRNTEAFF
TGCGCCAGCAGCTTGAGCGGGAGGAACACTGAAGCTTTCTTT
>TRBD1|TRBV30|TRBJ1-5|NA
CAWGDRDQPQHF
TGTGCCTGGGGTGACAGGGATCAGCCCCAGCATTTT
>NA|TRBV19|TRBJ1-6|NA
CASSIPGGPLHF
TGTGCCAGTAGTATCCCTGGGGGGCCCCTCCACTTT
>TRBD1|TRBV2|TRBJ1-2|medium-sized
CASSRKGARDYGYTF
TGTGCCAGCAGTCGTAAGGGGGCGCGAGACTATGGCTACACCTTC
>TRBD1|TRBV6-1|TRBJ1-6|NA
CASSFGQGNSPLHF
TGTGCCAGCAGTTTCGGACAGGGGAATTCACCCCTCCACTTT
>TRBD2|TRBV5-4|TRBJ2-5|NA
CASSSSGGVETQYF
TGTGCCAGCAGCTCTAGCGGGGGGGTGGAGACCCAGTACTTC
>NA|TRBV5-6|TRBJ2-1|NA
CASSLVETDEQFF
TGTGCCAGCAGCTTGGTCGAGACCGATGAGCAGTTCTTC
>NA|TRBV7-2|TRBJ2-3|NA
CASSSPVSTDTQYF
TGTGCCAGCAGCTCCCCGGTTAGCACAGATACGCAGTATTTT
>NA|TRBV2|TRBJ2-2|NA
CASTAEPANTGELFF
TGTGCCAGCACCGCGGAACCTGCGAACACCGGGGAGCTGTTTTTT
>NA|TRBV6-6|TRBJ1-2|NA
CASRPLGRAVYGYTF
TGTGCCAGCAGACCCTTGGGCAGGGCTGTCTATGGCTACACCTTC
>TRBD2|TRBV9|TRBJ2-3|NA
CASSVATGGRPTDTQYF
TGTGCCAGCAGCGTGGCCACGGGCGGGAGACCCACAGATACGCAGTATTTT
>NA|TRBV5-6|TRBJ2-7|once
CASSLGGRSYEQYF
TGTGCCAGCAGCTTGGGTGGACGGTCCTACGAGCAGTACTTC
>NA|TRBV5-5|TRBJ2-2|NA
CASSAGSTGELFF
TGTGCCAGCAGCGCGGGCAGCACCGGGGAGCTGTTTTTT
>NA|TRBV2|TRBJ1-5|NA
CASTLKWASPQHF
TGTGCCAGCACACTAAAATGGGCTTCGCCCCAGCATTTT
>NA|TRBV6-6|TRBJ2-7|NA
CASSLTAPDTYEQYF
TGTGCCAGCAGCCTCACTGCCCCGGACACCTACGAGCAGTACTTC
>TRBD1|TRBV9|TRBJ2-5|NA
CASGRTGEGETQYF
TGTGCCAGCGGCAGGACAGGGGAAGGAGAGACCCAGTACTTC
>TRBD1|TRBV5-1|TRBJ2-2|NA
CASSFEQGADTGELFF
TGCGCCAGCAGCTTCGAACAGGGGGCGGACACCGGGGAGCTGTTTTTT
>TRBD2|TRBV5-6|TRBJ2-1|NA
CASSLVASGGNEQFF
TGTGCCAGCAGCTTGGTGGCTAGCGGGGGGAATGAGCAGTTCTTC
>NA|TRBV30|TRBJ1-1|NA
CAWSEKVTEAFF
TGTGCCTGGAGCGAGAAGGTCACTGAAGCTTTCTTT
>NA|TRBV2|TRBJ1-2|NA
CASTSDGTSYYYGYTF
TGTGCCAGCACCTCGGACGGGACAAGCTATTACTATGGCTACACCTTC
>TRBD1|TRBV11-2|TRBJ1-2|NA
CASSSLLGQGMNGYTF
TGTGCCAGCAGCTCCCTCTTGGGACAGGGAATGAACGGCTACACCTTC
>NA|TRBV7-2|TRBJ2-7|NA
CASSLKGLRREQYF
TGTGCCAGCAGCTTAAAGGGTTTGCGACGCGAGCAGTACTTC
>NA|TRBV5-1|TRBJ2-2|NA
CASSGGNTGELFF
TGCGCCAGCAGTGGGGGGAACACCGGGGAGCTGTTTTTT
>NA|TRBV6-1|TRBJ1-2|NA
CAGSQDTNYGYTF
TGTGCCGGCAGTCAAGACACTAACTATGGCTACACCTTC
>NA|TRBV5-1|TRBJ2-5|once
CASSRQPQETQYF
TGCGCCAGCAGCAGGCAGCCGCAAGAGACCCAGTACTTC
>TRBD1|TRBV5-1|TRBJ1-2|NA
CASRPTGEGYGYTF
TGCGCCAGCAGACCGACAGGGGAGGGCTATGGCTACACCTTC
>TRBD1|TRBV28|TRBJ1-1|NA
CASSRHTGGARTEAFF
TGTGCCAGCAGTAGACACACAGGGGGCGCGAGGACTGAAGCTTTCTTT
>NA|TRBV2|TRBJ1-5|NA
CASSVRQYNQPQHF
TGTGCCAGCAGTGTTAGACAGTATAATCAGCCCCAGCATTTT
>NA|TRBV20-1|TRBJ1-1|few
CSARHQAEAFF
TGCAGTGCTAGACACCAGGCTGAAGCTTTCTTT
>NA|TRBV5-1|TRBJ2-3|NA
CASSFKGSSTDTQYF
TGCGCCAGCAGCTTTAAAGGATCTAGCACAGATACGCAGTATTTT
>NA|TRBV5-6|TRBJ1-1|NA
CASRGRGEAFF
TGTGCCAGCAGAGGCAGGGGTGAAGCTTTCTTT
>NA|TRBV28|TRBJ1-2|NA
CASSSTDGYTF
TGTGCCAGCAGCAGTACGGATGGCTACACCTTC
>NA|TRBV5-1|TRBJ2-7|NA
CASSQGGAYEQYF
TGCGCCAGCAGCCAGGGGGGAGCCTACGAGCAGTACTTC
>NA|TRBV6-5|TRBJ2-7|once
CASRGVLYEQYF
TGTGCCAGCAGGGGGGTCCTCTACGAGCAGTACTTC
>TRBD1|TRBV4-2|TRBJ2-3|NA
CASSLDRGTGTDTQYF
TGTGCCAGCAGCCTGGACAGGGGAACAGGGACAGATACGCAGTATTTT
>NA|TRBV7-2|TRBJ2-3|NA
CASSLEGQPTDTQYF
TGTGCCAGCAGCTTAGAGGGTCAACCCACAGATACGCAGTATTTT
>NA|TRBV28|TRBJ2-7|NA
CASAFRAEQYF
TGTGCCAGCGCCTTCCGGGCTGAGCAGTACTTC
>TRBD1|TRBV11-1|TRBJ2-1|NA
CASSRDRDNEQFF
TGTGCCAGCAGCCGCGACAGGGACAATGAGCAGTTCTTC
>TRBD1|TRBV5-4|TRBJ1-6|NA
CASSSSTGNDSPLHF
TGTGCCAGCAGCTCTTCGACAGGGAACGATTCACCCCTCCACTTT
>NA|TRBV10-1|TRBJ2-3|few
CASSEGAPDTQYF
TGCGCCAGCAGTGAAGGGGCCCCAGATACGCAGTATTTT
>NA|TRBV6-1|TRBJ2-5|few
CASSELGETQYF
TGTGCCAGCAGTGAACTGGGGGAGACCCAGTACTTC
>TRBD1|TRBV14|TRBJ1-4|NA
CASGPGQGLGREKLFF
TGTGCCAGTGGACCGGGACAGGGCCTCGGTCGGGAAAAACTGTTTTTT
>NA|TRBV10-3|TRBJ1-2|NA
CAISEKGNYGYTF
TGTGCCATCAGTGAGAAGGGCAACTATGGCTACACCTTC